Listed below are T cell receptor beta chains from one sample, sequenced in a study of blood T cell repertoires in COVID-19. Method: immunoSEQ multiplex PCR; TCRdb's copy keeps in-frame clones and lacks some. The data hold under 45,000 clones, with 86% observed a single time. Sequencing input: peripheral blood. The receptors derive from a man aged 60-69 years with active COVID-19. The CDR3 runs from the conserved cysteine through the conserved F or W. The D gene is left open where the match is weak. Clone size is not always given. Where it is, it says once, few, many or a class for expanded clones.

>TRBV5-4|TRBJ1-1|.|.
CASSLAEATAAFF
TGTGCCAGCAGCTTGGCCGAGGCAACGGCGGCTTTCTTT
>TRBV27|TRBJ1-2|.|.
CASSPPPGLYGYTF
TGTGCCAGCAGTCCTCCGCCAGGGCTCTATGGCTACACCTTC
>TRBV7-2|TRBJ1-5|.|.
CASSLTRDQPQHF
TGTGCCAGCAGCTTGACTAGAGATCAGCCCCAGCATTTT
>TRBV7-3|TRBJ2-1|.|.
CASSLGLAAEQFF
TGTGCCAGCAGCTTAGGGTTAGCAGCTGAGCAGTTCTTC
>TRBV30|TRBJ1-2|.|.
CALPGGYGYTF
TGTGCCCTCCCGGGGGGCTATGGCTACACCTTC
>TRBV11-3|TRBJ2-2|.|once
CASSASPPSAGELFF
TGTGCCAGCAGCGCTAGCCCCCCGTCCGCCGGGGAGCTGTTTTTT
>TRBV7-8|TRBJ2-7|TRBD1|.
CASSLESGTGGIYEQYF
TGTGCCAGCAGCTTAGAATCCGGGACAGGGGGTATCTACGAGCAGTACTTC
>TRBV7-9|TRBJ1-1|.|.
CASSLSNMVAFF
TGTGCCAGCAGCTTATCAAACATGGTAGCTTTCTTT
>TRBV30|TRBJ1-2|TRBD1|.
CAWSRDRVNYGYTF
TGTGCCTGGAGTAGGGACAGGGTGAACTATGGCTACACCTTC
>TRBV29-1|TRBJ2-1|.|.
CREGGNEQFF
TGCAGAGAAGGGGGCAATGAGCAGTTCTTC
>TRBV6-1|TRBJ2-5|.|.
CASSDPPRETQYF
TGTGCCAGCAGTGACCCCCCACGGGAGACCCAGTACTTC
>TRBV7-9|TRBJ1-1|TRBD1|.
CASSFQGADTEAFF
TGTGCCAGCAGCTTTCAGGGGGCGGACACTGAAGCTTTCTTT
>TRBV11-2|TRBJ2-7|.|few
CASGGASSYEQYF
TGTGCCAGTGGCGGCGCCAGCTCCTACGAGCAGTACTTC
>TRBV4-1|TRBJ2-3|TRBD2|.
CASSQALAGVGTQYF
TGCGCCAGCAGCCAAGCGCTAGCGGGAGTCGGTACGCAGTATTTT
>TRBV18|TRBJ2-7|TRBD1|.
CASSPTGGGYEQYF
TGTGCCAGCTCACCCACAGGGGGCGGATACGAGCAGTACTTC
>TRBV5-5|TRBJ1-1|.|.
CASGKGARIEVTEAFF
TGTGCCAGCGGGAAAGGGGCCCGTATAGAGGTCACTGAAGCTTTCTTT
>TRBV2|TRBJ1-5|TRBD1|.
CASRDSYSNQPQHF
TGTGCCAGCCGGGACAGTTATAGCAATCAGCCCCAGCATTTT
>TRBV7-8|TRBJ1-4|.|.
CASSSAVRGEKLFF
TGTGCCAGCAGCTCCGCGGTTAGGGGTGAAAAACTGTTTTTT
>TRBV30|TRBJ2-7|.|.
CAWSVKGDEQYF
TGTGCCTGGAGTGTAAAAGGGGACGAGCAGTACTTC
>TRBV6-2/TRBV6-3|TRBJ1-1|.|.
CASSSTREREAFF
TGTGCCAGCAGTTCTACCCGAGAGCGCGAGGCTTTCTTT
>TRBV2|TRBJ1-1|TRBD1|.
CASRPGTGETEAFF
TGTGCCAGCAGACCCGGGACAGGGGAGACTGAAGCTTTCTTT
>TRBV5-1|TRBJ2-7|TRBD2|.
CASSLELAGVEQYF
TGCGCCAGCAGCTTGGAGCTAGCGGGAGTCGAGCAGTACTTC
>TRBV12-5|TRBJ2-2|.|.
CASGYWAWTGELFF
TGTGCTAGTGGTTACTGGGCGTGGACCGGGGAGCTGTTTTTT
>TRBV29-1|TRBJ2-7|TRBD1|.
CSGQGASYEQYF
TGCAGCGGACAGGGTGCTAGCTACGAGCAGTACTTC
>TRBV10-3|TRBJ2-7|TRBD2|.
CAISKLASVPEQYF
TGTGCCATCTCCAAACTAGCGTCGGTCCCCGAGCAGTACTTC
>TRBV9|TRBJ2-7|.|.
CASSGGGGGRSPYEQYF
TGTGCCAGCAGCGGAGGGGGCGGGGGGAGGTCCCCCTACGAGCAGTACTTC
>TRBV5-1|TRBJ1-1|TRBD1|.
CASSSNPTGATTEAFF
TGCGCCAGCAGCTCCAATCCGACAGGGGCGACCACTGAAGCTTTCTTT
>TRBV9|TRBJ2-1|TRBD2|.
CASSVVGLAGLGEQFF
TGTGCCAGCAGCGTAGTTGGACTAGCGGGACTCGGGGAGCAGTTCTTC
>TRBV7-9|TRBJ2-2|TRBD1|.
CASSSRTGEVDTGELFF
TGTGCCAGCAGCTCAAGGACAGGAGAAGTGGACACCGGGGAGCTGTTTTTT
>TRBV7-9|TRBJ1-1|.|.
CASNEEQSGEAFF
TGTGCCAGCAATGAGGAACAATCAGGGGAAGCTTTCTTT
>TRBV30|TRBJ1-3|.|once
CAWSGNTGRARSGNTIYF
TGTGCCTGGAGTGGGAATACAGGGAGAGCTAGGTCTGGAAACACCATATATTTT
>TRBV6-5|TRBJ2-7|TRBD2|.
CASTKWTGGTYEQYF
TGTGCCAGCACCAAATGGACGGGAGGGACCTACGAGCAGTACTTC
>TRBV11-1|TRBJ1-6|TRBD1|.
CASSSTGGASPLHF
TGTGCCAGCAGCTCAACAGGGGGCGCTTCACCCCTCCACTTT
>TRBV5-8|TRBJ2-3|TRBD1|.
CASSLRGTDTQYF
TGTGCCAGCAGCCTCAGGGGGACAGATACGCAGTATTTT
>TRBV18|TRBJ2-5|TRBD2|.
CASSPQTSGIGIKTQYF
TGTGCCAGCTCACCACAGACTAGCGGGATAGGTATCAAGACCCAGTACTTC
>TRBV7-9|TRBJ1-2|TRBD1|.
CASSFEQGVRGYTF
TGTGCCAGCAGCTTTGAGCAGGGGGTTAGAGGCTACACCTTC
>TRBV10-3|TRBJ2-2|.|.
CAISEGGGVGELFF
TGTGCCATCAGTGAGGGAGGCGGAGTCGGGGAGCTGTTTTTT
>TRBV5-6|TRBJ2-3|TRBD1|.
CASSRPGQGEDTQYF
TGTGCCAGCAGCAGACCGGGACAGGGGGAAGATACGCAGTATTTT
>TRBV4-1|TRBJ2-1|TRBD2|.
CASSHRLAGFIIYNEQFF
TGCGCCAGCAGCCACCGACTAGCGGGGTTTATTATCTACAATGAGCAGTTCTTC
>TRBV6-5|TRBJ1-5|TRBD1|.
CASSRTGGGNQPQHF
TGTGCCAGCAGTAGGACAGGGGGCGGCAATCAGCCCCAGCATTTT
>TRBV18|TRBJ2-7|.|once
CASSPDRLTYEQYF
TGTGCCAGCTCACCAGACAGGCTCACCTACGAGCAGTACTTC
>TRBV19|TRBJ2-7|.|.
CASSQGGADFYEQYF
TGTGCCAGTTCTCAAGGAGGAGCGGACTTCTACGAGCAGTACTTC
>TRBV4-1|TRBJ1-6|TRBD1|.
CASSQDLGTGSSPLHF
TGCGCCAGCAGCCAAGATCTCGGGACAGGGTCCTCACCCCTCCACTTT
>TRBV3-1/TRBV3-2|TRBJ1-1|.|once
CASSQLREEAFF
TGTGCCAGCAGCCAACTAAGAGAGGAAGCTTTCTTT
>TRBV11-2|TRBJ1-2|.|few
CASSLDRTQGGYTF
TGTGCCAGCAGCTTAGACCGGACCCAGGGAGGCTACACCTTC
>TRBV11-2|TRBJ1-5|.|.
CASSVAGNSKPQHF
TGTGCCAGCAGCGTAGCAGGTAATTCAAAGCCCCAGCATTTT
>TRBV27|TRBJ2-3|TRBD1|.
CASSLRDRGRDTQYF
TGTGCCAGCAGTTTAAGGGACAGGGGGCGAGATACGCAGTATTTT
>TRBV7-3|TRBJ2-3|TRBD2|.
CASSSNSGDTQYF
TGTGCCAGCAGCTCCAATAGCGGGGATACGCAGTATTTT
>TRBV12-5|TRBJ2-7|TRBD1|.
CASGSPGQGVYEQYF
TGTGCTAGTGGTTCACCGGGACAGGGGGTATACGAGCAGTACTTC